The 16 T cell receptor beta chains below come from one sample, sequenced in a study of regulatory T cells in long-lasting Graves disease. This sample's time point: newly diagnosed GD, antithyroid drugs for less than 3 months. There was RNA extracted from PBMCs, and the TCR library was made from it. Investigators prepared the TCR beta libraries by applying iRepertoire HTBI primers and Arm-PCR of CDR3 regions. One entry per CDR3 protein, called by TCRdb with MiXCR from the multiplex PCR reads. The sample has around 230,000 distinct CDR3 sequences; around 16% are singletons. The sample consisted of peripheral blood mononuclear cells (PBMCs), taken at new diagnosis, from a patient treated with antithyroid drugs. Receptors originate from a female donor with Graves disease.

At least ten counts were recorded for this clonotype. The chain links TRBV20-1 to TRBJ2-7; perhaps D is TRBD1 or TRBD2 (6 bases each). Germline assignment: CDR1 DFQATT and CDR2 SNEGSKA (reference sequence). CDR3 length: 13 amino acids. The germline V and J ends were trimmed by 3 bases and 3 bases, with 12 bases remaining between them. This chain's CDR3 is CSASGGRNYEQYF. Written as DNA, the CDR3 is TGCAGTGCTAGTGGGGGGCGAAACTACGAGCAGTACTTC.

The rearrangement links TRBV6-1 to TRBJ2-1; TRBD2 matches at 7 bases. This CDR3 region has 17 residues. Germline V gene data show CDR1 as MNHNS and CDR2 as SASEGT. The V gene end was trimmed by 8 bases and the J gene end by 7 bases; junction bases not matched to a gene: 20. CDR3 loop: CASLAPSLADLRNEQFF. The CDR3 DNA reads TGTGCCAGCTTGGCCCCCTCCCTAGCGGACCTGAGGAATGAGCAGTTCTTC.

This clonotype was detected many times. This chain connects TRBV6-1 to TRBJ1-5; the match to TRBD1 covers 7 bases. The V gene's germline CDR1 is MNHNS and CDR2 SASEGT. V was pared by 2 bases and J by 10 bases, with 8 bases of the junction left unmatched. This CDR3 contains 14 residues. CDR3 coding DNA: TGTGCCAGCAGTGAACACAGGGGCGGTAAACCCCAGCATTTT. The encoded protein is CASSEHRGGKPQHF.

This clonotype has a handful of counts. V usage is TRBV6-5 and J usage is TRBJ1-1; 8 bases map to TRBD1. This CDR3 has 15 residues. CDR1 is MNHEY and CDR2 is SVGAGI in the germline V gene. J was trimmed by 4 bases and V by 0 bases; bases with no gene match: 4. CDR3 in DNA: TGTGCCAGCAGTTACTCGAGACAGGGGTCCACTGAAGCTTTCTTT. Residues: CASSYSRQGSTEAFF.

Remarks on this clonotype: Since a much larger clone is just one base distant, this may be a read error. The CDR3 nucleotides read TGTGCCAGCAGCTGGACAGTCACTGAGCAGTTCTTC. Protein: CASSWTVTEQFF. This chain links TRBV5-5 with TRBJ2-1, with D possibly matching TRBD1 (6 bases). With 3 bases removed from V and 9 bases from J, the gap between germline ends came to 10 bases. The CDR3 runs 12 residues. From germline, CDR1 is SGHKS and CDR2 YYEKEE (reference sequence).

The chain couples TRBV5-1 to TRBJ2-3; the D gene could be TRBD1 or TRBD2 (7 bases each). The V gene lost 0 bases and the J gene lost 7 bases, with 15 bases spanning the gap. CDR3 length: 15 residues. Germline V gene lookup returns CDR1 SGHRS and CDR2 YFSETQ. CDR3 coding DNA: TGCGCCAGCAGCTTGGAGGGAGGGGGCATTAATACGCAGTATTTT. Translating gives CASSLEGGGINTQYF.

This clonotype was seen at least ten times. Written as DNA, the CDR3 is TGTGCCAGTAGTATGACGGGAGTTAGTCCAGATACGCAGTATTTT. It codes for CASSMTGVSPDTQYF. The rearrangement uses TRBV19 and TRBJ2-3; tentatively, D is TRBD2 (6 bases). Germline loops: CDR1 LNHDA, CDR2 SQIVND (reference sequence). Trimming cost V 3 bases and J 4 bases, with 14 bases left between them. The CDR3 runs 15 residues.

This clonotype occurred many times. The V and J genes are TRBV12-3 or TRBV12-4 and TRBJ2-5; weak D call: TRBD1 (6 bases). This CDR3 spans 15 amino acids. The V gene lost 5 bases and the J gene lost 4 bases, with 17 bases spanning the gap. The CDR3 protein is CASSRSGTTGETQYF. CDR3 nucleotide sequence: TGTGCCAGCAGTCGGTCCGGGACAACCGGAGAGACCCAGTACTTC.

This chain links TRBV5-6 with TRBJ1-4; D perhaps matches TRBD1 (5 bases). Between the trimmed V and J ends, which lost 1 base and 0 bases, there was a span of 10 bases. Germline-derived CDR1 and CDR2 are SGHDT and YYEEEE. This CDR3 comprises 16 residues. CDR3 loop: CASSLRPGSTNEKLFF. The CDR3 DNA sequence: TGTGCCAGCAGCTTGCGCCCAGGGTCAACTAATGAAAAACTGTTTTTT.

The genes are TRBV24-1 and TRBJ1-5, with unresolved D. V was pared by 4 bases and J by 1 base, with 7 bases between. Germline V lookup: CDR1 KGHDR, CDR2 SFDVKD. The CDR3 totals 14 residues. The DNA of the CDR3 is TGTGCCACCAGTGACCCCTTAAGCAATCAGCCCCAGCATTTT. It translates to CATSDPLSNQPQHF.

This clonotype showed up many times. The chain links TRBV12-3 or TRBV12-4 to TRBJ2-1, with D perhaps matching TRBD2 (7 bases). CDR3 length: 13 residues. V was trimmed by 8 bases and J by 8 bases, leaving 16 bases between them. The CDR3 region has the DNA TGTGCCAGCGGGAACGGGGAGGGGGATGAGCAGTTCTTC. Translated: CASGNGEGDEQFF.

This clonotype was recorded many times. The V call is TRBV7-2, the J call TRBJ2-7; 7 bases align to TRBD2. The CDR3 length is 14 residues. In germline, CDR1 is SGHTA, CDR2 FQGNSA. V was pared by 3 bases and J by 2 bases, with 4 bases of the junction left unmatched. The CDR3 DNA reads as TGTGCCAGCAGCTTTACTAGCGAGGCCTACGAGCAGTACTTC. Its translation is CASSFTSEAYEQYF. The full variable domain, rest sourced from reference TRBV7-2 and TRBJ2-7, is GAGVSQSPSNKVTEKGKDVELRCDPISGHTALYWYRQSLGQGLEFLIYFQGNSAPDKSGLPSDRFSAERTGGSVSTLTIQRTQQEDSAVYLCASSFTSEAYEQYFGPGTRLTVT.

This clonotype was seen at least ten times. Here the CDR3 reads CAWGPARGSLYEQYF. The CDR3 DNA reads as TGTGCCTGGGGGCCGGCCCGGGGAAGTCTCTACGAGCAGTACTTC. This chain uses TRBV30 with TRBJ2-7, with a possible D match to TRBD2 (5 bases). CDR1 and CDR2 from the germline V gene are GTSNPN and SVGIG (reference sequence). CDR3 length equals 15 residues. Trimming removed 5 bases at V and 3 bases at J, with 20 bases between.

With respect to this clonotype: This likely traces to a read error, being one base from a far larger clone. This rearrangement joins TRBV3-1 to TRBJ2-3; D remains ambiguous. The tail of the sequence fits TRBJ2-5 better, so the J call may be wrong. Germline lookup yields CDR1 LGHDT and CDR2 YNNKEL (reference sequence). The CDR3 has 13 amino acids. CDR3: CASSQVATVFQYF. CDR3 bases: TGTGCCAGCAGCCAAGTCGCCACAGTTTTCCAGTACTTC.

This clonotype was seen repeatedly, ten times or more. The chain uses TRBV25-1 and TRBJ1-6, with 9 positions matching TRBD1. With V trimmed by 5 bases and J by 5 bases, 1 base remained unmatched. Germline CDR1 and CDR2: MGHDK and SYGVNS. CDR3 size: 14 residues. In DNA form, the CDR3 reads TGTGCCAGCAGTAGGACAGGGGATAATTCACCCCTCCACTTT. This encodes CASSRTGDNSPLHF.

This clonotype was seen many times. CDR3 DNA: TGTGCCACCAGTGATTCCAACAGACCGGGGTATGGCTACACCTTC. Translation: CATSDSNRPGYGYTF. This rearrangement joins TRBV24-1 to TRBJ1-2; D unclear. Trimming removed 2 bases from V and 5 bases from J, with 14 bases in between. CDR1 and CDR2 from the germline V gene are KGHDR and SFDVKD. The CDR3 loop spans 15 amino acids.